This T cell receptor (beta chain) stems from a study of metastatic and nonmetastatic thyroid tumors. Source study methods: A distant-metastasis classifier for papillary thyroid cancer was built using CDR3 differences across clinicopathological groups. MiXCR was used by TCRdb to re-call the PCR reads. These V and J calls are TCRdb output, not the study's own analysis. The table shows tens of thousands of clones, with about 24% occurring only once. Trimming left V 6 bases short and J 4 bases short, with 4 bases between. This CDR3 has 11 residues. The V gene's germline CDR1 is MNHNS and CDR2 SASEGT. Treatment of any kind had been given to no patient before thyroid surgery.

Sample: blood. J is TRBJ1-3 and V is TRBV6-1; D remains unclear. The clonotype originates from a female donor with papillary thyroid cancer or a benign thyroid nodule (not recorded which). Some clones in this sample may be carry-over from other donors' samples. Here the CDR3 DNA reads TGTGCCAGCAGAAGAGGAAACACCATATATTTT. Translation gives CASRRGNTIYF.